The T cell receptor beta chain described here comes from a study of cytomegalovirus exposure and HLA in healthy donors. Study outcomes and limitations: According to a subsequent analysis, TCR clusters identified in the first cohort showed a tendency to co-occur across the roughly 120 validation repertoires. High specificity and sensitivity for cytomegalovirus status were reported for the classifier.

As for this clone: Antigen unknown.

Assay: immunoSEQ multiplex PCR; the TCRdb copy retains only in-frame clones and omits some. The sample lists about 160,000 clones, roughly nine tenths occurring once. The CDR3 is made up of 13 amino acids. In germline, CDR1 is SNHLY, CDR2 FYNNEI. V lost 7 bases, J lost 5 bases, and 2 bases stayed unmatched. The sample consisted of PBMCs. The sequence derives from a woman aged 25 to 39 in good health and CMV-seronegative. This sequence joins TRBV2 and TRBJ1-4; 9 bases fit TRBD1. The CDR3 coding sequence is TGTGCCAGCAAACAGGGGGCGAATGAAAAACTGTTTTTT. Residues: CASKQGANEKLFF.